This T cell receptor (beta chain) originates from a study of blood T cell repertoires in COVID-19. This clone has just one count. This table comes from immunoSEQ multiplex PCR, and its TCRdb copy is limited to in-frame clones, with some not included. Here the sample spans about 110,000 clones, around 80% being singletons. The source is a man in his 70s with acute or convalescent COVID-19. Source material: peripheral blood.

The CDR3 here is CASSEGGDYGYTF. The DNA for the CDR3 is TGTGCCAGCAGCGAGGGAGGGGACTATGGCTACACCTTC. The rearrangement links TRBV14 to TRBJ1-2, with D perhaps matching TRBD1 (5 bases). This CDR3 region has 13 residues. Between the trimmed V and J ends, which lost 5 bases and 3 bases, there was a span of 10 bases. Germline lookup yields CDR1 SGHDN and CDR2 FVKESK.